This TCR beta chain is from a study of identifying expanded T cells in peripheral blood. The CDR3 spans 13 residues. Trimming removed 0 bases from V and 10 bases from J; junction bases left unmatched: 4. Germline-derived CDR1 and CDR2 are LGHNA and YSLEER. Clones were read by immunoSEQ multiplex PCR, and TCRdb kept only the in-frame ones, dropping some. Among roughly 100,000 clones listed, approximately 90% were seen once. No infections or other immune events were documented during collection. Sample: blood. The receptor's source is a person between 18 and 70 years old in good health. This chain links TRBV4-3 with TRBJ1-1; 8 nucleotides agree with TRBD1. CDR3 DNA: TGCGCCAGCAGCCAAGAGAAACAGGGGGTAGCTTTCTTT. Protein sequence: CASSQEKQGVAFF.